Each of the 21 T cell receptor beta chains below was sequenced from the same sample in a study of high-grade serous ovarian cancer treatment subgroups (dated by TCRdb to the early 2020s). Libraries were made using the immunoSEQ multiplex PCR assay. The source is immuneACCESS, and TCRdb retained only in-frame sequences with V and J called. Part of the clones is not carried over; for the studies checked, unresolved V genes explain less than half of this, and the remainder is unexplained. The sample table lists roughly 18,000 clones, 75% of them with a count of one. Jointly, the top ten make up approximately 6.4% of the sample. Tumor samples were collected prior to definitive surgery or chemotherapy. The sequenced material came from tumor tissue. The receptor source for this set is a human donor with high-grade serous ovarian cancer.

The rearrangement links TRBV5-4 to TRBJ1-4; TRBD1 aligns across 7 bases. CDR3 size: 16 residues. The V segment lost 0 bases and the J segment 3 bases; nucleotides outside the gene matches: 5. Germline V gives CDR1 SGHNT, CDR2 YYREEE (reference sequence). For the CDR3, the DNA is TGTGCCAGCAGCTTGGCGGGCGGGACAGCTAATGAAAAACTGTTTTTT. The encoded protein is CASSLAGGTANEKLFF.

The chain carries TRBV4-3 and TRBJ1-2, with 8 bases aligning to TRBD1. CDR1 LGHNA and CDR2 YSLEER come from the germline V gene. Trimming cost V 6 bases and J 8 bases; bases outside gene matches: 11. The CDR3 has 14 residues. CDR3 amino acids: CASSRRQGLGGYTF. The DNA for the CDR3 is TGCGCCAGCAGTCGGAGACAGGGGCTGGGCGGCTACACCTTC.

V is TRBV28 and J is TRBJ1-1; D might be TRBD1 (5 bases). Germline assignment: CDR1 MDHEN and CDR2 SYDVKM. The V end was cut by 5 bases, the J end by 10 bases, with 17 bases between. The CDR3 extends over 13 amino acids. DNA of the CDR3: TGTGCCAGCAGTCCAAAAACCCGTGGGGCAGCTTTCTTT. Amino acid sequence: CASSPKTRGAAFF.

V usage is TRBV4-2 and J usage is TRBJ2-4; D is possibly TRBD1 or TRBD2 (5 bases each). Germline loops: CDR1 LGHNA, CDR2 YNFKEQ. Trimming cost V 1 base and J 1 base, with 14 bases left between them. The CDR3 has 17 residues. The CDR3 sequence is CASSQATGHGAKNIQYF. DNA for the CDR3: TGTGCCAGCAGCCAAGCGACGGGGCACGGGGCCAAAAACATTCAGTACTTC.

This clone showed up just a few times. The chain couples TRBV6-5 to TRBJ2-1, with D unclear. This CDR3 is built from 15 residues. Germline assignment: CDR1 MNHEY and CDR2 SVGAGI. V was trimmed by 4 bases and J by 0 bases, leaving 10 bases between them. The CDR3 loop reads CASSSTVLSYNEQFF. CDR3 DNA sequence: TGTGCCAGCAGTTCGACTGTCCTCTCCTACAATGAGCAGTTCTTC.

J is TRBJ2-1 and V is TRBV11-2; D might be TRBD1 (6 bases). V was cut by 5 bases and J by 4 bases, with 12 bases left in between. Germline CDR1 reads SGHAT; CDR2 reads FQNNGV. The CDR3 contains 14 residues. The CDR3 reads CASSARTAYNEQFF. CDR3 bases: TGTGCCAGCAGCGCCCGGACAGCTTACAATGAGCAGTTCTTC.

The chain recombines TRBV28 with TRBJ2-7; 9 bases align to TRBD1. Germline V gene lookup returns CDR1 MDHEN and CDR2 SYDVKM. This CDR3 region has 15 residues. The V segment lost 5 bases and the J segment 2 bases; nucleotides outside the gene matches: 7. The DNA of the CDR3 is TGTGCCAGCAGTACATCCGGGACAGGGACCTACGAGCAGTACTTC. This codes for CASSTSGTGTYEQYF.

This chain connects TRBV11-1 to TRBJ2-7; 7 bases are shared with TRBD2. Germline values: CDR1 SGHAT, CDR2 FQDESV (reference sequence). J was trimmed by 0 bases and V by 5 bases; bases with no gene match: 10. The CDR3 extends over 16 amino acids. CDR3 region: CASSHPTSVLSYEQYF. CDR3 in DNA: TGTGCCAGCAGCCATCCTACTAGCGTCCTCTCCTACGAGCAGTACTTC.

Note on this clone: One end of the junction does not line up with germline, which may come from a read error. This rearrangement joins TRBV4-3 to TRBJ2-7; D possibly corresponds to TRBD1 (5 bases). Germline CDR1 reads LGHNA; CDR2 reads YSLEER. The CDR3 extends over 11 amino acids. The CDR3 region is CASSQERGRHF. In nucleotides, the CDR3 is TGCGCCAGCAGCCAAGAAAGGGGCAGGCACTTC.

This chain connects TRBV7-8 to TRBJ1-4; 7 bases fit TRBD1. The trim removed 1 base at V and 4 bases at J, leaving 3 bases unmatched. CDR1 and CDR2 (germline): SGHVS, FQNEAQ. This CDR3 spans 15 amino acids. CDR3 nucleotides: TGTGCCAGCAGCTTAGGCACAGGGGTTAATGAAAAACTGTTTTTT. Translation gives CASSLGTGVNEKLFF.

This sequence joins TRBV11-2 and TRBJ1-5; no definite D call. The CDR3 is 14 amino acids. The V and J ends lost 5 bases and 0 bases respectively, with 8 bases between them. Germline lookup yields CDR1 SGHAT and CDR2 FQNNGV. CDR3 loop: CASSATHSNQPQHF. The CDR3 nucleotides are TGTGCCAGCAGCGCTACACATAGCAATCAGCCCCAGCATTTT.

The chain uses TRBV29-1 and TRBJ1-2, with D hard to call. V shed 5 bases and J shed 8 bases, with 18 bases lying between them. The germline V gene encodes CDR1 SQVTM and CDR2 ANQGSEA. The CDR3 spans 13 residues. In nucleotides, the CDR3 is TGCAGCGTTAACTCACAGAGACGGCCCGGCTACACCTTC. This sequence encodes CSVNSQRRPGYTF.

Notes on this clone: A junction boundary mismatches the germline segment, possibly from a read error. The rearrangement uses TRBV27 and TRBJ1-2; TRBD1 aligns across 10 bases. The CDR3 has 13 residues. The germline V gene has CDR1 MNHEY and CDR2 SMNVEV (reference sequence). The CDR3 region has the DNA TGTGCCAGCAGTCCGGGACAGGGGTATGGCTACGCCTTC. Amino acids: CASSPGQGYGYAF.

The chain has TRBV30 and TRBJ1-1, with D maybe TRBD1 (5 bases). V shed 0 bases and J shed 4 bases, with 12 bases lying between them. The germline V gene has CDR1 GTSNPN and CDR2 SVGIG (reference sequence). The CDR3 extends over 14 amino acids. The CDR3 protein is CAWSVGGHGTEAFF. DNA of the CDR3: TGTGCCTGGAGTGTAGGAGGACACGGCACTGAAGCTTTCTTT.

This clone was observed a single time. This rearrangement joins TRBV10-3 to TRBJ1-4, with D perhaps matching TRBD1 (6 bases). The V gene lost 0 bases and the J gene lost 4 bases, with 9 bases spanning the gap. The CDR3 spans 15 residues. Germline V gene sequence: CDR1 ENHRY, CDR2 SYGVKD. CDR3 residues: CAISESGTSNEKLFF. CDR3 bases: TGTGCCATCAGTGAGTCGGGGACAAGTAATGAAAAACTGTTTTTT.

V usage is TRBV4-3 and J usage is TRBJ1-3, with D possibly being TRBD1 (6 bases). Germline CDR1 LGHNA, CDR2 YSLEER. The CDR3 has 15 amino acids. With 0 bases removed from V and 4 bases from J, the gap between germline ends came to 10 bases. In DNA form, the CDR3 reads TGCGCCAGCAGCCAAGAAGCCGGGGGCGGAAACACCATATATTTT. Translated, it gives CASSQEAGGGNTIYF.

This clone was observed once. The chain is built from TRBV5-4 and TRBJ1-2, with D possibly matching TRBD1 (5 bases). Trimming stripped 4 bases from V and 3 bases from J, with 13 bases between. From germline, CDR1 is SGHNT and CDR2 YYREEE (reference sequence). The CDR3 totals 14 residues. The chain's CDR3 is CASSIGTAYYGYTF. DNA for the CDR3: TGTGCCAGCAGCATCGGGACGGCGTACTATGGCTACACCTTC.

This sequence joins TRBV5-5 and TRBJ2-7; no reliable D call. Germline values: CDR1 SGHKS, CDR2 YYEKEE (reference sequence). The CDR3 spans 14 residues. The germline V and J ends were trimmed by 1 base and 1 base, with 9 bases remaining between them. CDR3 coding DNA: TGTGCCAGCAGCTTGTTGACCGGGTCCTACGAGCAGTACTTC. It is translated as CASSLLTGSYEQYF.

The chain employs TRBV7-8 and TRBJ2-1, with 10 bases matching TRBD2. This CDR3 is 15 amino acids long. Unmatched junction bases numbered 6, after V lost 1 base and J lost 9 bases. The V gene's germline CDR1 is SGHVS and CDR2 FQNEAQ. The CDR3 bases are TGTGCCAGCAGCTTAGTCGCTAGCGGGAGAGGTGAGCAGTTCTTC. Its protein product is CASSLVASGRGEQFF.

The chain is built from TRBV14 and TRBJ2-7, with 9 positions matching TRBD1. The germline V gene has CDR1 SGHDN and CDR2 FVKESK. The CDR3 totals 16 residues. Trimming at V came to 5 bases and at J to 5 bases, leaving 13 bases not matched to a gene. The CDR3 region is CASSGFGTGGWNEQYF. The DNA for the CDR3 is TGTGCCAGCAGCGGCTTTGGAACAGGGGGCTGGAACGAGCAGTACTTC. Drawing the rest from reference TRBV14 and TRBJ2-7, the complete variable domain is EAGVTQFPSHSVIEKGQTVTLRCDPISGHDNLYWYRRVMGKEIKFLLHFVKESKQDESGMPNNRFLAERTGGTYSTLKVQPAELEDSGVYFCASSGFGTGGWNEQYFGPGTRLTVT.

The V call is TRBV7-2, the J call TRBJ2-5; maybe TRBD2 (5 bases). The CDR3 totals 15 residues. V was cut by 3 bases and J by 4 bases, with 15 bases left in between. The germline gives CDR1 SGHTA, CDR2 FQGNSA. DNA of the CDR3: TGTGCCAGCAGCTTTTACCTGGGGAGCCGAGAGACCCAGTACTTC. Translating it yields CASSFYLGSRETQYF.